In this sample, the clone carrying this TCR beta chain turned up once. CDR1 and CDR2 from the germline V gene are SGHRS and YFSETQ. The CDR3 totals 18 residues. V was cut by 0 bases and J by 2 bases, with 15 bases left in between. Alopecia areata patients provided lesional scalp punch biopsies and peripheral blood, both collected for the study. The data derive from a study of CD8+ T cells in alopecia areata. Study summary: Those patients who were treated received oral tofacitinib, which was given at 5 to 10 mg twice daily for moderate-to-severe alopecia areata.

Sequencing templates came from extracted RNA that was reverse transcribed into cDNA. Only in-frame clones appear in the TCRdb table, and some are missing; sequencing was by immunoSEQ multiplex PCR. Of roughly 97,000 clones in the sample, about 40% are singletons; the top ten hold roughly 1.3%. This sequence originates from a human donor with alopecia areata. Input material: CD4+ T cells sorted from blood. The chain is built from TRBV5-1 and TRBJ2-6; the D is unclear. Here the CDR3 reads CASSLEGLGGTGANVLTF. The CDR3 DNA is TGCGCCAGCAGCTTGGAGGGTCTGGGTGGCACTGGGGCCAACGTCCTGACTTTC.